The source of this T cell receptor (beta chain) is a study of identical twins. General study findings and limits: A cross-sectional statistical analysis, not follow-up of the same donors, supported the conclusions.

TCRdb reanalysed the 5' RACE reads using MiXCR and keeps one entry per CDR3 protein. The sample holds about 470,000 distinct CDR3 sequences, approximately 24% seen once. CDR1 MGHRA and CDR2 YSYEKL come from the germline V gene. V shed 4 bases and J shed 1 base, with 13 bases lying between them. This CDR3 has 15 residues. Donors uniformly comprised healthy Caucasians. Notes on this clonotype: As yet, its antigen is unknown.

This same sample was also part of a study on T cells expressing NK-cell markers. Turning to that study: Out of eight donors sequenced, seven tested HCMV-seropositive and the remaining one seronegative.

The chain uses TRBV4-1 and TRBJ1-1; D not certain. Sequencing input: CD4+ T cells sorted from blood. This clonotype was obtained from a woman aged 18-35 years in good health. CDR3 bases: TGCGCCAGCAGCCTACCTCGGGAGGGGAACACTGAAGCTTTCTTT. It is translated as CASSLPREGNTEAFF.